The following is a T cell receptor beta chain sequence with its context. Antigen unknown. This specimen comes from a study of shared clonotypes between healthy human individuals. Produced via immunoSEQ multiplex PCR; TCRdb's table is partial and in-frame only. Counted here are 2 million to 2.5 million clones, roughly 95% occurring once; the ten biggest clones make up more than 0.1%. The V end lost 3 bases, the J end lost 1 base, and 24 bases lay between the germline ends. The CDR3 sequence is 19 residues long. The V gene's germline CDR1 is KGHSH and CDR2 LQKENI. Overall study results and limits: Across subsets, estimated richness was generally greater for naive than for memory populations.

The sample was naive CD4+ T cells sorted from blood. The subset denotes: CD45RA+ positively selected. The sequence derives from a man between 18 and 35 years old in good health. V is TRBV18 and J is TRBJ1-1; no reliable D call. This chain's CDR3 is CASSPRFQAGGRRNTEAFF. The CDR3 DNA follows: TGTGCCAGCTCACCGCGTTTCCAGGCCGGCGGACGAAGGAACACTGAAGCTTTCTTT.